This T cell receptor beta chain derives from a study of cytomegalovirus exposure and HLA in healthy donors. Study-wide results and limits: What was likely a sequencing artifact was a cluster of highly shared sequence variants.

The CDR3 spans 14 residues. V was shortened by 4 bases and J by 6 bases, with 12 bases between the two germline ends. Per germline, CDR1 MNHEY and CDR2 SVGAGI. Both 60 Vbeta primers and 13 Jbeta primers went into the PCR. Data came from immunoSEQ multiplex PCR; TCRdb stores just in-frame clones and leaves some out. The sample has roughly 110,000 clones, over 70% seen once; the top ten hold 2.8%. This clone was seen just once. Its antigen remains unknown. This sequence originates from a female donor in good health and CMV-seronegative. This sequence joins TRBV6-5 and TRBJ2-2; D remains ambiguous. Sequencing was carried out using PBMCs. In nucleotides, the CDR3 is TGTGCCAGCAGTTGGGTCACGGCGGCCGGGGAGCTGTTTTTT. Its protein product is CASSWVTAAGELFF.